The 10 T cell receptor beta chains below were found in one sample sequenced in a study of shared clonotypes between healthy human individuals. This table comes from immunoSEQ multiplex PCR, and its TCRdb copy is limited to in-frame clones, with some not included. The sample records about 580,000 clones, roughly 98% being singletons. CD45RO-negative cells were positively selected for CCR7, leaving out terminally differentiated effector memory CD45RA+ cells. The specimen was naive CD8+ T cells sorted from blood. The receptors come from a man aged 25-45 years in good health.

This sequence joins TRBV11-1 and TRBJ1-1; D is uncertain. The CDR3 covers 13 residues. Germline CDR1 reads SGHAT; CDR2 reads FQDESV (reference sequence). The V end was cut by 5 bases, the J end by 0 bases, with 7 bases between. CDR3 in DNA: TGTGCCAGCAGCACAACGGTGAACACTGAAGCTTTCTTT. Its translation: CASSTTVNTEAFF. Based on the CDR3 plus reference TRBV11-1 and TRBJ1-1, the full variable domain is EAEVAQSPRYKITEKSQAVAFWCDPISGHATLYWYRQILGQGPELLVQFQDESVVDDSQLPKDRFSAERLKGVDSTLKIQPAELGDSAMYLCASSTTVNTEAFFGQGTRLTVV.

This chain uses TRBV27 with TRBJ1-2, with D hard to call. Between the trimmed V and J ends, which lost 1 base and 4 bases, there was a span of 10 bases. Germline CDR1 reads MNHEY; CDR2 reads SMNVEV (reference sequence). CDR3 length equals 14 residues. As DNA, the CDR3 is TGTGCCAGCAGTTTATTCCCAAGAGGCTATGGCTACACCTTC. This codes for CASSLFPRGYGYTF.

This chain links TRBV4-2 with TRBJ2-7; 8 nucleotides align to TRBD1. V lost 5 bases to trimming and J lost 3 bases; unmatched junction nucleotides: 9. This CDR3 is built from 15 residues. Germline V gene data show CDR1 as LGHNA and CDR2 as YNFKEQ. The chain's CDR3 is CASSYPRQGYYEQYF. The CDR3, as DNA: TGTGCCAGCAGCTACCCGAGACAGGGGTACTACGAGCAGTACTTC.

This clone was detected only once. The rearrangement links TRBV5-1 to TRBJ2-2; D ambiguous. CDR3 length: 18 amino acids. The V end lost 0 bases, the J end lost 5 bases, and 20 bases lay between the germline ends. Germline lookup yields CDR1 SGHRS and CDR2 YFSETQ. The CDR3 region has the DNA TGCGCCAGCAGCTTGGCCTGGCCATCGAATCCCCCGACCGGGGAGCTGTTTTTT. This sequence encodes CASSLAWPSNPPTGELFF.

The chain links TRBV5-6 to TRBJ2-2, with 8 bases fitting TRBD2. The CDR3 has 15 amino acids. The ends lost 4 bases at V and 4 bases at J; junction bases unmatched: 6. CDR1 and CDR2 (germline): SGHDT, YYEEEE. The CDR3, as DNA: TGTGCCAGCAGCCAGGGACTAGGTATCACCGGGGAGCTGTTTTTT. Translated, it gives CASSQGLGITGELFF.

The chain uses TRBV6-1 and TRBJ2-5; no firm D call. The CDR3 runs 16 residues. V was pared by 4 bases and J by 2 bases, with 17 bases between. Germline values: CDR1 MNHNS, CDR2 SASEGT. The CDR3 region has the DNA TGTGCCAGCAGTGCTTCCGGGCGACGCAGACAAGAGACCCAGTACTTC. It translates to CASSASGRRRQETQYF.

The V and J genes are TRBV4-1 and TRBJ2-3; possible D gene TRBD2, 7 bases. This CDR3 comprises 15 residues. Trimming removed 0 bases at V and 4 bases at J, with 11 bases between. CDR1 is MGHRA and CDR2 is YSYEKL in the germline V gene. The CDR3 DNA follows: TGCGCCAGCAGCCAAGAAGGGGGGGACGCAGATACGCAGTATTTT. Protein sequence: CASSQEGGDADTQYF.

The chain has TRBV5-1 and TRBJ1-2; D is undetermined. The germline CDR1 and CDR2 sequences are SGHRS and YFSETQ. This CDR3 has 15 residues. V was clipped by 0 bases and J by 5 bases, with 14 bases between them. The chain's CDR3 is CASSLVAAADYGYTF. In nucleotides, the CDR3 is TGCGCCAGCAGCTTGGTGGCAGCCGCCGATTATGGCTACACCTTC.

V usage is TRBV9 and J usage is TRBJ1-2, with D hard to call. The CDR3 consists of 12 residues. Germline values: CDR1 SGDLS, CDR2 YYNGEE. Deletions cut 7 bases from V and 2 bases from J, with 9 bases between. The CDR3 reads CASGEGNYGYTF. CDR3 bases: TGTGCCAGCGGGGAGGGAAACTATGGCTACACCTTC.

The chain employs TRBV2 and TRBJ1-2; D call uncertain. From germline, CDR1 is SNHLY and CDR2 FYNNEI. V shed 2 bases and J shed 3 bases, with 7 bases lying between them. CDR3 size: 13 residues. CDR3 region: CASSELSYYGYTF. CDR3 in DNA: TGTGCCAGCAGTGAACTGTCCTACTATGGCTACACCTTC.